The 7 T cell receptor beta chains listed next were all sequenced from one sample in a study. Each CDR3 protein is one row after TCRdb ran MiXCR on the 5' RACE reads. The table records about 55,000 distinct CDR3 sequences, 15% to 20% of them present only once. Sample: naive CD4+ T cells sorted from blood. The subset was: naive CD4+ T cells, CD4+CD45RA+CD25-. These receptors came from a female donor with breast cancer.

This clonotype is judged medium-sized. This chain links TRBV20-1 with TRBJ1-5; D is uncertain. The V and J ends lost 6 bases and 2 bases respectively, with 14 bases between them. Germline CDR1 and CDR2: DFQATT and SNEGSKA (reference sequence). The CDR3 totals 14 residues. CDR3 loop: CSAPDGRGNQPQHF. The CDR3 DNA reads as TGCAGTGCCCCGGACGGCAGAGGCAATCAGCCCCAGCATTTT.

This clonotype came up a few times. The chain combines TRBV29-1 with TRBJ2-2; 8 bases map to TRBD1. CDR1 and CDR2 (germline): SQVTM, ANQGSEA. The CDR3 runs 14 residues. With 3 bases clipped from V and 8 bases from J, the junction kept 8 bases outside the gene matches. CDR3 in amino acids: CSVDGRGPRGELFF. The CDR3, as DNA: TGCAGCGTTGACGGCAGGGGGCCACGGGGGGAGCTGTTTTTT.

V is TRBV27 and J is TRBJ2-5, with 15 bases that match TRBD2. This CDR3 spans 17 amino acids. V gave up 5 bases and J gave up 4 bases; unmatched junction bases: 8. Germline CDR1 is MNHEY and CDR2 is SMNVEV (reference sequence). CDR3 sequence: CASSPRTSGRVGETQYF. DNA for the CDR3: TGTGCCAGCAGTCCTCGGACTAGCGGGAGGGTGGGAGAGACCCAGTACTTC.

This clonotype was seen more than once but under ten times. V usage is TRBV4-1 and J usage is TRBJ2-7; D is undetermined. The CDR3 is 13 residues long. The germline CDR1 and CDR2 sequences are MGHRA and YSYEKL. Trimming cost V 1 base and J 2 bases, with 6 bases left between them. The CDR3: CASSQGRTYEQYF. CDR3 bases: TGCGCCAGCAGCCAAGGGAGAACCTACGAGCAGTACTTC.

This clonotype has at least ten counts. J is TRBJ2-2 and V is TRBV11-2; D is undetermined. V lost 0 bases and J lost 7, with 9 bases in between. Germline V gives CDR1 SGHAT, CDR2 FQNNGV. The CDR3 is made up of 14 amino acids. CDR3 nucleotides: TGTGCCAGCAGCTTAGATCCCCCGGTCGGGGAGCTGTTTTTT. Translated, it gives CASSLDPPVGELFF.

The genes are TRBV5-1 and TRBJ2-1; 15 nucleotides align to TRBD2. CDR1 and CDR2 from the germline V gene are SGHRS and YFSETQ. This CDR3 spans 15 amino acids. The ends lost 4 bases at V and 9 bases at J; junction bases unmatched: 5. CDR3 loop: CASSGPGLAGGEQFF. CDR3 bases: TGCGCCAGCAGCGGGCCGGGACTAGCGGGAGGTGAGCAGTTCTTC. The full variable domain, rest sourced from reference TRBV5-1 and TRBJ2-1, is KAGVTQTPRYLIKTRGQQVTLSCSPISGHRSVSWYQQTPGQGLQFLFEYFSETQRNKGNFPGRFSGRQFSNSRSEMNVSTLELGDSALYLCASSGPGLAGGEQFFGPGTRLTVL.

This clonotype appeared a few times. The CDR3 nucleotides are TGTGCCAGCAGATCGGACGGCACCGGGGAGCTGTTTTTT. Its protein is CASRSDGTGELFF. V gene TRBV12-3 or TRBV12-4 combines with J gene TRBJ2-2; the D is unclear. V was pared by 6 bases and J by 4 bases, with 9 bases between. This CDR3 region has 13 residues.